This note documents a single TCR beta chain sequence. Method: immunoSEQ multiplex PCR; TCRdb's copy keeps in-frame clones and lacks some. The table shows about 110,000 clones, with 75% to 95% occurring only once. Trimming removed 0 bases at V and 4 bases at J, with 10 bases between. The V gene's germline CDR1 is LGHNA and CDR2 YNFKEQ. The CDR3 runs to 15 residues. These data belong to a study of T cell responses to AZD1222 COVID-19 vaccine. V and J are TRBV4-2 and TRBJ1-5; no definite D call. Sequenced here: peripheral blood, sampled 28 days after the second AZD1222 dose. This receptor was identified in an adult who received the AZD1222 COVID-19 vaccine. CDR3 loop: CASSQDRGTNQPQHF. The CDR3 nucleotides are TGTGCCAGCAGCCAAGATCGGGGAACAAATCAGCCCCAGCATTTT.